This is a list of T cell receptor beta chains from one sample in a study of a mutant IDH1 vaccine in newly diagnosed glioma. Repertoires were generated with immunoSEQ multiplex PCR, while TCRdb's copy carries only in-frame clones and drops some. The data hold 30,000 or so clones, with roughly three quarters observed a single time. No antigen is known for these receptors. Source: PBMCs, taken from a glioma patient whose treatment included an IDH1 peptide vaccine. The receptors here all came from a woman aged 25 to 39 with glioma. Some clones in this sample may be carry-over from other donors' samples. CDR3s include the opening cysteine and the closing phenylalanine or tryptophan. D genes are given only for firm matches. The listing skips clone size in some rows; elsewhere it reads once, few, many or a size class.

CASSQESRGTGEQFF | TGTGCCAGCAGCCAAGAGTCGCGAGGGACCGGTGAGCAGTTCTTC | few | TRBJ2-1 | TRBV4-2 | NA
CASPGSEQILNQPQHF | TGTGCCAGCCCCGGATCGGAGCAGATATTAAATCAGCCCCAGCATTTT | NA | TRBJ1-5 | TRBV9 | NA
CASSVGSNYGYTF | TGTGCCAGCAGCGTTGGCAGCAACTATGGCTACACCTTC | few | TRBJ1-2 | TRBV9 | NA
CASSQEGTSGAASTDTQYF | TGCGCCAGCAGCCAAGAGGGGACTAGCGGAGCAGCCAGCACAGATACGCAGTATTTT | NA | TRBJ2-3 | TRBV4-1 | TRBD2
CASSSSGGSFREQYF | TGTGCCAGCAGTTCCTCTGGCGGGAGCTTTCGCGAGCAGTACTTC | NA | TRBJ2-7 | TRBV6-5 | TRBD2
CASSSGGNYNEQFF | TGTGCCAGTAGTTCTGGCGGAAACTACAATGAGCAGTTCTTC | NA | TRBJ2-1 | TRBV19 | NA
CASPSRLPYEEQYF | TGCGCCAGCCCCTCTCGTCTCCCCTATGAGGAGCAGTACTTC | NA | TRBJ2-7 | TRBV10-1 | NA
CAGRRDLTQPQHF | TGTGCCGGCCGAAGGGACCTCACTCAGCCCCAGCATTTT | NA | TRBJ1-5 | TRBV6-6 | NA
CSVRPSGLNEQFF | TGCAGCGTTAGGCCTAGCGGGCTGAATGAGCAGTTCTTC | NA | TRBJ2-1 | TRBV29-1 | TRBD2
CASSPGGASNYGYTF | TGCGCCAGCAGCCCAGGGGGCGCATCCAACTATGGCTACACCTTC | NA | TRBJ1-2 | TRBV10-1 | TRBD1
CASSYLGPQGDYGYTF | TGTGCCAGCAGTTACCTCGGGCCTCAAGGTGACTATGGCTACACCTTC | NA | TRBJ1-2 | TRBV6-5 | NA
CASSYSGGITEAFF | TGTGCCAGCAGTTACTCGGGCGGGATCACTGAAGCTTTCTTT | NA | TRBJ1-1 | TRBV6-5 | NA
CASSEVHGRSNQPQHF | TGTGCCAGCAGTGAAGTCCACGGCAGGAGCAATCAGCCCCAGCATTTT | few | TRBJ1-5 | TRBV6-1 | NA
CASSLDGQGYGYTF | TGCGCCAGCAGCTTGGATGGGCAGGGATATGGCTACACCTTC | NA | TRBJ1-2 | TRBV5-1 | NA
CASSSSGQGETQYF | TGTGCCAGCAGTTCTTCCGGACAGGGCGAGACCCAGTACTTC | NA | TRBJ2-5 | TRBV2 | TRBD1
CASSQGLLDNEQFF | TGCGCCAGCAGCCAAGGACTCCTAGACAATGAGCAGTTCTTC | few | TRBJ2-1 | TRBV4-1 | NA
CAWSTPGTGIYEQYF | TGTGCCTGGAGTACCCCCGGGACAGGGATCTACGAGCAGTACTTC | NA | TRBJ2-7 | TRBV30 | TRBD1
CASSPNPRGAGNTIYF | TGTGCCAGCAGCCCGAATCCGCGGGGGGCTGGAAACACCATATATTTT | NA | TRBJ1-3 | TRBV7-2 | NA
CAWRKGAGEKLFF | TGTGCCTGGAGGAAGGGGGCGGGTGAAAAACTGTTTTTT | NA | TRBJ1-4 | TRBV30 | TRBD1
CASSRTGSDNEQFF | TGTGCCAGCAGCCGGACTGGCTCAGACAATGAGCAGTTCTTC | NA | TRBJ2-1 | TRBV11-2 | NA
CATSRARLGNTEAFF | TGTGCCACCAGCAGAGCGCGCCTGGGGAACACTGAAGCTTTCTTT | once | TRBJ1-1 | TRBV15 | NA
CASSLLQLGYTF | TGTGCCAGCAGCCTCTTACAGTTGGGATACACCTTC | NA | TRBJ1-2 | TRBV6-6 | NA
CASQGKAGQETQYF | TGTGCCAGTCAGGGTAAGGCGGGACAGGAGACCCAGTACTTC | NA | TRBJ2-5 | TRBV19 | NA
CASSRSAGYTF | TGTGCCAGCAGCCGATCGGCGGGCTACACCTTC | NA | TRBJ1-2 | TRBV5-6 | NA
CSASFTGEQYF | TGCAGTGCTAGTTTCACGGGCGAGCAGTACTTC | NA | TRBJ2-7 | TRBV20-1 | NA
CASSYPIGRETQYF | TGTGCCAGCAGCTACCCGATCGGGAGGGAGACCCAGTACTTC | NA | TRBJ2-5 | TRBV6-6 | TRBD2
CASSLGTSGGVRYGEQYF | TGTGCCAGCAGCCTCGGGACTAGCGGAGGGGTTCGCTACGGCGAGCAGTACTTC | once | TRBJ2-7 | TRBV11-2 | TRBD2
CASSPMGQGDNQPQHF | TGTGCCAGCAGCCCCATGGGACAGGGAGACAATCAGCCCCAGCATTTT | NA | TRBJ1-5 | TRBV7-9 | TRBD1
CASSQDWGYLGNTIYF | TGCGCCAGCAGCCAAGATTGGGGGTACCTTGGAAACACCATATATTTT | NA | TRBJ1-3 | TRBV4-1 | NA
CAISESGTGGGKQFF | TGTGCCATCAGTGAGTCGGGGACAGGGGGCGGGAAGCAGTTCTTC | NA | TRBJ2-1 | TRBV10-3 | TRBD1
CASSYVGEGDEQFF | TGTGCCAGCAGTTACGTGGGGGAAGGGGATGAGCAGTTCTTC | NA | TRBJ2-1 | TRBV6-5 | NA
CAINGHTNYGYTF | TGTGCCATCAATGGCCACACTAACTATGGCTACACCTTC | NA | TRBJ1-2 | TRBV10-3 | NA
CASSQTATEAFF | TGTGCCAGCAGCCAAACGGCCACTGAAGCTTTCTTT | once | TRBJ1-1 | TRBV5-6 | NA
CASTPGQGYEKLFF | TGTGCCAGCACCCCGGGACAGGGGTATGAAAAACTGTTTTTT | NA | TRBJ1-4 | TRBV28 | TRBD1
CASSWTLGTEAFF | TGTGCCAGCAGTTGGACTCTAGGCACTGAAGCTTTCTTT | few | TRBJ1-1 | TRBV28 | NA
CASRPGQGHEQYF | TGTGCCAGCCGCCCGGGACAAGGCCACGAGCAGTACTTC | NA | TRBJ2-7 | TRBV19 | NA
CASRAAGGTYNEQFF | TGTGCCAGTAGGGCAGCGGGAGGTACCTACAATGAGCAGTTCTTC | NA | TRBJ2-1 | TRBV19 | TRBD2